This TCR beta chain was retrieved from a study of CDR3 diversity in severe acne. Points on this clonotype: This may come from a read error, since a much larger clone is one base off.

The CDR3 spans 13 residues. Trimming removed 6 bases from V and 7 bases from J; junction bases left unmatched: 3. Germline values: CDR1 LNHDA, CDR2 SQIVND (reference sequence). TCRdb processed the PCR reads anew with MiXCR; each CDR3 protein has one entry. Of more than 80,000 distinct CDR3 sequences in the sample, around 47% are singletons; the top ten hold 11%. Specimen: blood. This TCR came from a male donor with severe acne vulgaris. This sequence joins TRBV19 and TRBJ1-2; 12 bases fit TRBD1. The CDR3 sequence: CASRSGQGAGYTF. The CDR3 coding sequence is TGTGCCAGTAGATCGGGACAGGGGGCTGGCTACACCTTC.